The rows below give T cell receptor beta chains drawn from one sample of a study of OX40 agonist ivuxolimab in advanced cancers. TCRdb's copy holds only in-frame clones and misses some; the assay was immunoSEQ multiplex PCR. The top ten hold 11% to 15% of the sample, which has 57,000 or so clones, about 89% seen once. Sample: CD4+ or CD8+ T cells sorted from blood, taken in a trial of the OX40 agonist ivuxolimab. The receptors stem from an adult with an advanced solid tumor such as melanoma, head and neck, liver or kidney cancer. Each CDR3 is given with its conserved first and last residue. A D gene is named only where the DNA matches it firmly. Clone size, where shown, is once, few, many, or a class for clones that have expanded.

few	15	TRBJ1-2	TRBD1	TRBV7-2	TGTGCCAGCAGCCGCGACTCGGGACAGGCGCTTGGCTACACCTTC	CASSRDSGQALGYTF
NA	15	TRBJ2-3	NA	TRBV11-3	TGTGCCAGCAGCTTAGTCGGGGGCGGCACAGATACGCAGTATTTT	CASSLVGGGTDTQYF
NA	12	TRBJ2-5	NA	TRBV11-2	TGTGCCAGCAGCTTAGGCCTGGAGACCCAGTACTTC	CASSLGLETQYF
NA	14	TRBJ2-2	NA	TRBV7-6	TGTGCCAGCAGCTTAGTAGATAACACCGGGGAGCTGTTTTTT	CASSLVDNTGELFF
NA	13	TRBJ2-1	NA	TRBV5-6	TGTGCCAGCAGCTTGGCCGGAGGGGTTGGTGCGTTCTTC	CASSLAGGVGAFF
NA	14	TRBJ2-7	TRBD2	TRBV7-9	TGTGCCAGCAGCCGCGCGGGGGGGTTCTACGAGCAGTACTTC	CASSRAGGFYEQYF
NA	13	TRBJ1-2	TRBD1	TRBV28	TGTGCCACCCGGACAGGGGTTGCCTATGGCTACACCTTC	CATRTGVAYGYTF
NA	16	TRBJ2-7	TRBD1	TRBV6-1	TGTGCCAGCAGTGAAAGGACAGGTATCGGGTTACGCGAGCAGTACTTC	CASSERTGIGLREQYF
NA	13	TRBJ2-3	NA	TRBV11-1	TGTGCCAGCAGTCTCAGACACCAAAGAATGCAGTATTTT	CASSLRHQRMQYF
NA	16	TRBJ2-1	TRBD2	TRBV11-3	TGTGCCAGCAGCCTAGAAGGGACTAGCGACTACAATGAGCAGTTCTTC	CASSLEGTSDYNEQFF
NA	13	TRBJ1-4	NA	TRBV7-6	TGTGCCAGCAGCTTAAACGGGATTGAAAAACTGTTTTTT	CASSLNGIEKLFF
NA	14	TRBJ2-2	TRBD1	TRBV2	TGTGCCAGCAGTGCGGGACAGGGCGGCGGGGAGCTGTTTTTT	CASSAGQGGGELFF
NA	15	TRBJ2-1	TRBD1	TRBV11-3	TGTGCCAGCAGCCCCAGACAGGGGTCCTACAATGAGCAGTTCTTC	CASSPRQGSYNEQFF
once	15	TRBJ2-2	NA	TRBV7-2	TGTGCCAGCACCACCGGGAGAGCGGACACCGGGGAGCTGTTTTTT	CASTTGRADTGELFF
NA	15	TRBJ1-5	NA	TRBV28	TGTGCCAGCAGTCCCTTGGGAGGGAACAATCAGCCCCAGCATTTT	CASSPLGGNNQPQHF
NA	14	TRBJ1-6	TRBD1	TRBV7-2	TGTGCCAGCACCTTGGGACAGATTAATTCACCCCTCCACTTT	CASTLGQINSPLHF
few	16	TRBJ1-1	NA	TRBV19	TGTGCCAGTAGGGGGGCGGGGGCCACGCGGGAGACTGAAGCTTTCTTT	CASRGAGATRETEAFF
NA	12	TRBJ2-3	NA	TRBV11-3	TGTGCCAGCAGCCAAATCGCAGATACGCAGTATTTT	CASSQIADTQYF
NA	16	TRBJ1-1	NA	TRBV6-5	TGTGCCAGCAGTTACGCCTCTGGGGGGAGAAGGTCTGAAGCTTTCTTT	CASSYASGGRRSEAFF
NA	16	TRBJ1-5	NA	TRBV4-1	TGCGCCAGCAGCCAGTCTAATGATCCCATTCGGCAGCCCCAGCATTTT	CASSQSNDPIRQPQHF
few	13	TRBJ1-1	TRBD1	TRBV25-1	TGTGCCAGCGGGACAGGGTCGTACACTGAAGCTTTCTTT	CASGTGSYTEAFF
NA	16	TRBJ1-5	NA	TRBV5-1	TGCGCCAGCAGCTTGGGGGCCGGATCTAGCAATCAGCCCCAGCATTTT	CASSLGAGSSNQPQHF
NA	14	TRBJ2-5	NA	TRBV7-2	TGTGCCAGCAGCCCAGCGAACAGACAAGAGACCCAGTACTTC	CASSPANRQETQYF
NA	16	TRBJ1-1	TRBD1	TRBV5-6	TGTGCCAGCAGCATTAGACAGGGAAGGGGGAACACTGAAGCTTTCTTT	CASSIRQGRGNTEAFF
NA	15	TRBJ2-3	NA	TRBV6-6	TGTGCCACCAGGATAGACTCTTCTCACACAGATACGCAGTATTTT	CATRIDSSHTDTQYF
NA	15	TRBJ2-2	NA	TRBV4-3	TGCGCCAGCAGCCGAGACCCCGTAAACACCGGGGAGCTGTTTTTT	CASSRDPVNTGELFF
NA	15	TRBJ2-7	NA	TRBV6-1	TGTGCCAGCAGTGATAGGACGGGGAGCGTGTACGAGCAGTACTTC	CASSDRTGSVYEQYF
once	17	TRBJ2-3	TRBD2	TRBV9	TGTGCCAGCAGCGCCCGAGGGACTAGCGGGAGAGCAGATACGCAGTATTTT	CASSARGTSGRADTQYF
NA	15	TRBJ1-2	NA	TRBV4-1	TGCGCCAGCAGCCAAGATCCGAGAGGGCGGTATGGCTACACCTTC	CASSQDPRGRYGYTF
NA	17	TRBJ2-5	TRBD2	TRBV7-8	TGTGCCAGCAGCTTCCCCGGGCTCCTAGCGGGAGCGGAGACCCAGTACTTC	CASSFPGLLAGAETQYF
NA	15	TRBJ1-3	NA	TRBV18	TGTGCCAGCTCACCCACGGGACACAGGGGAAACACCATATATTTT	CASSPTGHRGNTIYF
NA	17	TRBJ2-3	NA	TRBV5-1	TGCGCCAGCAGCAACAGGGGGCTGGGACTAGTGGGCGATACGCAGTATTTT	CASSNRGLGLVGDTQYF
once	16	TRBJ2-5	TRBD2	TRBV5-6	TGTGCCAGCAGGCGGACTACTAGCGGGAGTGGTAAGACCCAGTACTTC	CASRRTTSGSGKTQYF